The 22 T cell receptor beta chains below were found in one sample sequenced in a study of CD8 T cells in Susac syndrome. A quantity of about 0.5 to 1 ug RNA underwent reverse transcription using random hexamers. TCRdb reanalysed the immunoSEQ multiplex PCR reads using MiXCR and keeps one entry per CDR3 protein. The data show 250,000 to 350,000 distinct CDR3 sequences, 92% seen once. Sample: CD4+ T cells from PBMCs. The receptors here all came from a human donor with multiple sclerosis.

CDR3 protein: CSVGSGRGSPLHF. Here the CDR3 DNA reads TGCAGCGTTGGGTCGGGCAGGGGTTCACCCCTCCACTTT. The chain is built from TRBV29-1 and TRBJ1-6; tentatively, D is TRBD1 (6 bases). This CDR3 comprises 13 residues. V gave up 4 bases and J gave up 9 bases, with 13 bases separating them. The germline gives CDR1 SQVTM, CDR2 ANQGSEA.

The table lists this clonotype with a count of one. The chain has TRBV18 and TRBJ1-1; TRBD1 might be the D (6 bases). This CDR3 is built from 15 residues. CDR1 and CDR2 (germline): KGHSH, LQKENI. The V end lost 2 bases, the J end lost 5 bases, and 15 bases lay between the germline ends. The CDR3 protein is CASSPGIGGKTEAFF. CDR3 nucleotides: TGTGCCAGCTCACCAGGAATAGGGGGGAAGACTGAAGCTTTCTTT.

The rearrangement links TRBV7-2 to TRBJ1-1; TRBD1 matches at 8 bases. Germline assignment: CDR1 SGHTA and CDR2 FQGNSA. The CDR3 totals 13 residues. The ends lost 5 bases at V and 4 bases at J; junction bases unmatched: 3. CDR3 sequence: CASSKDRATEAFF. CDR3 sequence (DNA): TGTGCCAGCAGCAAGGACAGGGCCACTGAAGCTTTCTTT. Complete variable domain (other parts from reference TRBV7-2 and TRBJ1-1): GAGVSQSPSNKVTEKGKDVELRCDPISGHTALYWYRQSLGQGLEFLIYFQGNSAPDKSGLPSDRFSAERTGGSVSTLTIQRTQQEDSAVYLCASSKDRATEAFFGQGTRLTVV.

The V and J genes are TRBV7-8 and TRBJ2-1; 7 bases align to TRBD2. The CDR3 spans 16 residues. V was clipped by 8 bases and J by 5 bases; unmatched bases: 15. Germline-derived CDR1 and CDR2 are SGHVS and FQNEAQ. CDR3 in amino acids: CASRQGWGGRNNEQFF. CDR3 nucleotide sequence: TGTGCCAGCCGCCAGGGTTGGGGAGGGCGAAACAATGAGCAGTTCTTC.

This clonotype was observed a few times. The V call is TRBV5-4, the J call TRBJ2-3, with D tentatively TRBD1 (6 bases). CDR3 length: 13 amino acids. Germline V CDR1 and CDR2: SGHNT, YYREEE (reference sequence). V was pared by 2 bases and J by 6 bases, with 10 bases between. CDR3: CASSLAGEDTQYF. DNA of the CDR3: TGTGCCAGCAGCTTAGCAGGGGAGGATACGCAGTATTTT.

The V and J genes are TRBV4-1 and TRBJ2-5; the D gene is possibly TRBD2 (6 bases). Trimming left V 4 bases short and J 0 bases short, with 9 bases between. The CDR3 runs 14 residues. The germline V gene has CDR1 MGHRA and CDR2 YSYEKL. The CDR3 protein is CASSPGDYQETQYF. The CDR3 DNA reads TGCGCCAGCAGCCCGGGGGACTACCAAGAGACCCAGTACTTC.

V gene TRBV19 combines with J gene TRBJ2-2, with a weak D call TRBD1 (6 bases). V was trimmed by 7 bases and J by 6 bases, leaving 18 bases between them. Germline V gives CDR1 LNHDA, CDR2 SQIVND (reference sequence). CDR3 length: 15 residues. Written as DNA, the CDR3 is TGTGCCAGTATAGGTTGGGACATGGTCCCCGGGGAGCTGTTTTTT. It specifies CASIGWDMVPGELFF.

This chain joins TRBV7-3 and TRBJ2-4, with D possibly TRBD2 on 5 matching bases. This CDR3 comprises 15 residues. Trimming left V 5 bases short and J 5 bases short, with 16 bases between. Germline loops: CDR1 SGHTA, CDR2 FQGTGA. The CDR3 DNA is TGTGCCAGCAGCCGATCTAGCTTCGGGGAAAACATTCAGTACTTC. It yields the protein CASSRSSFGENIQYF.

V and J are TRBV20-1 and TRBJ2-6; D may be TRBD2 (6 bases). This CDR3 has 14 residues. Germline lookup yields CDR1 DFQATT and CDR2 SNEGSKA (reference sequence). Trimming cost V 3 bases and J 2 bases, with 8 bases left between them. Written as DNA, the CDR3 is TGCAGTGCTAGGTCGGGAGCTGGGGCCAACGTCCTGACTTTC. This encodes CSARSGAGANVLTF.

The V and J genes are TRBV4-3 and TRBJ2-3; D remains unclear. The CDR3 runs 17 residues. Germline V gene sequence: CDR1 LGHNA, CDR2 YSLEER. Trimming removed 0 bases from V and 2 bases from J, with 15 bases in between. The CDR3 here is CASSQEGSPSSTDTQYF. Written as DNA, the CDR3 is TGCGCCAGCAGCCAAGAAGGGTCCCCTTCCTCCACAGATACGCAGTATTTT.

The rearrangement uses TRBV3-1 and TRBJ1-3, with 7 bases lining up with TRBD1. The CDR3 runs to 17 residues. CDR1 LGHDT and CDR2 YNNKEL come from the germline V gene (reference sequence). With 4 bases clipped from V and 0 bases from J, the junction kept 9 bases outside the gene matches. In DNA form, the CDR3 reads TGTGCCAGCAGCCGGGACAGCCTAAGGTTCTCTGGAAACACCATATATTTT. Protein sequence: CASSRDSLRFSGNTIYF.

This chain connects TRBV7-9 to TRBJ2-7; the D is unclear. CDR1 and CDR2 (germline): SEHNR, FQNEAQ (reference sequence). With 5 bases removed from V and 1 base from J, the gap between germline ends came to 15 bases. This CDR3 is built from 15 residues. CDR3 in amino acids: CASSLGSASSYEQYF. The CDR3, as DNA: TGTGCCAGCAGCCTAGGTAGTGCGAGTTCCTACGAGCAGTACTTC.

The V gene is TRBV21-1, the J gene TRBJ1-1; the table's D call TRBD1 went unverified against the DNA. TRBV21-1 is annotated as a pseudogene. CDR3 size: 17 residues. The CDR3: CASSKGGPGTENTEAFF. In DNA form, the CDR3 reads TGTGCCAGCAGCAAAGGGGGCCCCGGGACGGAGAACACTGAAGCTTTCTTT.

This clonotype was seen only once. The rearrangement joins TRBV19 to TRBJ2-7; 8 positions agree with TRBD1. Germline V gene sequence: CDR1 LNHDA, CDR2 SQIVND (reference sequence). The junction had 7 bases not matched to a gene; V was cut back by 0 bases and J by 3 bases. This CDR3 is built from 16 residues. CDR3 residues: CASSIETGARDYEQYF. The DNA of the CDR3 is TGTGCCAGTAGTATAGAGACAGGGGCTAGGGACTACGAGCAGTACTTC.

The genes are TRBV5-1 and TRBJ2-2; 8 bases are shared with TRBD2. This CDR3 region has 16 residues. Germline CDR1 reads SGHRS; CDR2 reads YFSETQ. J was trimmed by 5 bases and V by 5 bases; bases with no gene match: 11. CDR3 region: CASRVTAGGRTGELFF. The CDR3 coding sequence is TGCGCCAGCAGGGTAACTGCGGGGGGCCGAACCGGGGAGCTGTTTTTT.

The genes are TRBV5-1 and TRBJ1-1; D perhaps matches TRBD1 (6 bases). Trimming cost V 2 bases and J 4 bases, with 15 bases left between them. The CDR3 has 15 amino acids. Germline-derived CDR1 and CDR2 are SGHRS and YFSETQ. CDR3 region: CASSLIGGAGTEAFF. CDR3 coding DNA: TGCGCCAGCAGCTTAATCGGGGGGGCCGGCACTGAAGCTTTCTTT. Full variable domain (outside the CDR3, taken from reference TRBV5-1 and TRBJ1-1): KAGVTQTPRYLIKTRGQQVTLSCSPISGHRSVSWYQQTPGQGLQFLFEYFSETQRNKGNFPGRFSGRQFSNSRSEMNVSTLELGDSALYLCASSLIGGAGTEAFFGQGTRLTVV.

The J gene is TRBJ1-1, the V gene TRBV18; 7 bases are shared with TRBD1. This CDR3 is built from 14 residues. Germline loops: CDR1 KGHSH, CDR2 LQKENI. After removal of 0 bases from V and 7 bases from J, the junction contained 5 bases not matched to a gene. CDR3 bases: TGTGCCAGCTCACCACCGGGCAGGGGGAGTGAAGCTTTCTTT. Its translation is CASSPPGRGSEAFF.

The CDR3 DNA follows: TGTGCCATCAAGGGGGCGGCTGGAAACACCATATATTTT. It encodes CAIKGAAGNTIYF. The V gene is TRBV10-3, the J gene TRBJ1-3; 7 bases align to TRBD1. The CDR3 loop spans 13 amino acids. V lost 7 bases, J lost 2 bases, and 2 bases stayed unmatched. Germline CDR1 ENHRY, CDR2 SYGVKD.

The chain has TRBV7-3 and TRBJ2-2; D unclear. The CDR3 is made up of 17 amino acids. The germline V and J ends were trimmed by 2 bases and 5 bases, with 18 bases remaining between them. Germline loops: CDR1 SGHTA, CDR2 FQGTGA. CDR3 sequence reads: CASSLSSAGDLTGELFF. The DNA for the CDR3 is TGTGCCAGCAGCTTATCCTCGGCCGGAGACTTGACCGGGGAGCTGTTTTTT.

The V gene is TRBV29-1, the J gene TRBJ2-2, with D hard to call. This CDR3 has 12 residues. Germline CDR1 reads SQVTM; CDR2 reads ANQGSEA. Between the trimmed V and J ends, which lost 3 bases and 2 bases, there was a span of 4 bases. The CDR3 sequence is CSVDRNTGELFF. The CDR3 coding sequence is TGCAGCGTTGACAGAAACACCGGGGAGCTGTTTTTT.

This clonotype was found once. The chain recombines TRBV2 with TRBJ2-2; a possible D gene is TRBD2 (5 bases). The length of the CDR3 is 13 residues. Germline loops: CDR1 SNHLY, CDR2 FYNNEI. The V end was cut by 7 bases, the J end by 6 bases, with 12 bases between. CDR3 region: CASKWLRAGELFF. For the CDR3, the DNA is TGTGCCAGCAAATGGTTGCGGGCCGGGGAGCTGTTTTTT.

The chain employs TRBV7-9 and TRBJ2-5; 8 bases are a match to TRBD2. The V segment lost 5 bases and the J segment 4 bases; nucleotides outside the gene matches: 6. Germline V gives CDR1 SEHNR, CDR2 FQNEAQ (reference sequence). The CDR3 has 14 residues. CDR3 DNA sequence: TGTGCCAGCAGCGTCGGACTAGCAGCAGAGACCCAGTACTTC. Protein: CASSVGLAAETQYF.